The clone carrying this T cell receptor beta chain occurred a few times. V shed 6 bases, J shed 1 base, and the junction held 3 bases outside the gene matches. The CDR3 contains 14 residues. Germline V gene sequence: CDR1 SEHNR, CDR2 FQNEAQ (reference sequence). This record comes from a study of blood T cell repertoires in COVID-19. On the study more broadly: Whether acute or convalescent, the COVID-19 samples came from the United States, Italy and Spain.

Seattle patients were enrolled while actively infected and followed longitudinally. As processed by the authors: Reference gene primer amplification yielded estimated nucleated cell counts. Assay: immunoSEQ multiplex PCR; the TCRdb copy retains only in-frame clones and omits some. The V and J calls and clone size were taken over from that table, and D and trimming were inferred from the DNA. The data contain over 200,000 clones, 83% of them singletons. The gene calls are TRBV7-9 and TRBJ1-3; 7 bases fit TRBD1. This clonotype originated in a woman aged 25-40 years with COVID-19, enrolled during active disease. Sequenced input: peripheral blood. The CDR3 coding sequence is TGTGCCAGCAGTGTGACAGGGTCTGGAAACACCATATATTTT. Residues: CASSVTGSGNTIYF.